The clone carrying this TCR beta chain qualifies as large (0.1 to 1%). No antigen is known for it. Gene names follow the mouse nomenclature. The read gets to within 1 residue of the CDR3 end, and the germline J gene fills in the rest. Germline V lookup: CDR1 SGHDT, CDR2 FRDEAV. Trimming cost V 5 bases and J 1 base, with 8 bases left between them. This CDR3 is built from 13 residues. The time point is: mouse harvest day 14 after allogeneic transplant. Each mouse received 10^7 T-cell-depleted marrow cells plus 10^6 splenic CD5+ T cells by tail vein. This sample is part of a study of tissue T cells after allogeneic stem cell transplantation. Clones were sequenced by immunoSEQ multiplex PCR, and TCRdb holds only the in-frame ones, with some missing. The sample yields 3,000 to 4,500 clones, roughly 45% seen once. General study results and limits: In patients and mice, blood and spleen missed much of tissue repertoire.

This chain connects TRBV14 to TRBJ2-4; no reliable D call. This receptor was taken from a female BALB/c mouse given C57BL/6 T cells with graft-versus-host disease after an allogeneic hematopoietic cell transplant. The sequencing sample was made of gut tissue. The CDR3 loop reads CASSPGGQNTLYF. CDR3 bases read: TGTGCCAGCAGCCCCGGGGGTCAAAACACCTTGTAC.